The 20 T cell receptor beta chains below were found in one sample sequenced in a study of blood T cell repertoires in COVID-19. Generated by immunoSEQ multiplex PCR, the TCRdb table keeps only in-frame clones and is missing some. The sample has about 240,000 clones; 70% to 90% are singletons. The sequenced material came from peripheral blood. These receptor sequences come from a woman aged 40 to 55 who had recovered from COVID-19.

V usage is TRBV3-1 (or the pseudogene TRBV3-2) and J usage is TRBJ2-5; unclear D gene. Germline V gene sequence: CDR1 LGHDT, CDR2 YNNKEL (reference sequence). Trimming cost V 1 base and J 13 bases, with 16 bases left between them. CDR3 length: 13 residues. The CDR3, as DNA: TGTGCCAGCAGCCAAGGTACCGTTGCGCGTACGTACTTC. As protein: CASSQGTVARTYF.

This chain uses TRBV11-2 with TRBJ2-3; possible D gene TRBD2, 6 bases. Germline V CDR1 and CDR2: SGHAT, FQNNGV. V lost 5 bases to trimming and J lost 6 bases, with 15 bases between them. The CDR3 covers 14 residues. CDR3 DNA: TGTGCCAGCAGCCCTGGGGGGAGTTCGGATACGCAGTATTTT. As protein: CASSPGGSSDTQYF.

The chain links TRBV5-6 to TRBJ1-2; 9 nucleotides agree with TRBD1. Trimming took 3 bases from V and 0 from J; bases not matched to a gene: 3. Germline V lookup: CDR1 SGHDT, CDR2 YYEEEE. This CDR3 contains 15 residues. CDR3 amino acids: CASSWGDRANYGYTF. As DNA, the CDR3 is TGTGCCAGCAGCTGGGGGGACAGGGCTAACTATGGCTACACCTTC.

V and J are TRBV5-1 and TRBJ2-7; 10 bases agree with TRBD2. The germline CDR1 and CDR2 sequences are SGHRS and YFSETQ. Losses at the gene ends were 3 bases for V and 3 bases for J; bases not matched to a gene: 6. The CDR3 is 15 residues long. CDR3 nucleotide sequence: TGCGCCAGCAGCTCTAGGGCTAGCGGGAGCTACGAGCAGTACTTC. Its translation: CASSSRASGSYEQYF.

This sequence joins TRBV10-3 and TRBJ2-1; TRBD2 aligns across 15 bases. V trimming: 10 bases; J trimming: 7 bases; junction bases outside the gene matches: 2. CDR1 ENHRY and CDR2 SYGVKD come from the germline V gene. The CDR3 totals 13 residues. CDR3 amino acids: CATGLAGGNEQFF. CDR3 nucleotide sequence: TGTGCCACCGGACTAGCGGGAGGGAATGAGCAGTTCTTC.

Written as DNA, the CDR3 is TGTGCCAGCGCTCCCTTGGAGACCTATGGCTACACCTTC. This sequence encodes CASAPLETYGYTF. This rearrangement joins TRBV6-5 to TRBJ1-2; D gene unclear. The CDR3 length is 13 residues. Trimming left V 8 bases short and J 4 bases short, with 14 bases between. Germline CDR1 is MNHEY and CDR2 is SVGAGI.

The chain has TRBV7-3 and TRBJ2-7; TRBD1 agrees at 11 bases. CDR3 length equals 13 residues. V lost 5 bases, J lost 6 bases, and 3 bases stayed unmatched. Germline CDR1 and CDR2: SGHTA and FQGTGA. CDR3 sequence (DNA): TGTGCCAGCAGCCCCGGGACAGGGGGCGAGCAGTACTTC. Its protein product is CASSPGTGGEQYF.

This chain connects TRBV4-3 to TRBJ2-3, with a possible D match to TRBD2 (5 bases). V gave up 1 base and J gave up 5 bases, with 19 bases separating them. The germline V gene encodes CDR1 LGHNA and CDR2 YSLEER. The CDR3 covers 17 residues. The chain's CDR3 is CASSQGRRAPPEDTQYF. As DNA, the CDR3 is TGCGCCAGCAGCCAAGGCAGGCGGGCCCCCCCGGAAGATACGCAGTATTTT.

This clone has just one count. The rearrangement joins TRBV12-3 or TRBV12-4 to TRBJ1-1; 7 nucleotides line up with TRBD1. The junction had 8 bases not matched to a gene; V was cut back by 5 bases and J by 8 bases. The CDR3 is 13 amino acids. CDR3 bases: TGTGCCAGCAGTCCCCGACAGGGCGGAGAAGCTTTCTTT. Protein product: CASSPRQGGEAFF.

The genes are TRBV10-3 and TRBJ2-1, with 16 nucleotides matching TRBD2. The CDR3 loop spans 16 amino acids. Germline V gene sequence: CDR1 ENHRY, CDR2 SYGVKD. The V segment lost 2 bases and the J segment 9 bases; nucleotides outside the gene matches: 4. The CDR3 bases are TGTGCCATCAGTGAGCCGGGACTAGCGGGAGGGGGTGAGCAGTTCTTC. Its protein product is CAISEPGLAGGGEQFF.

The CDR3 region has the DNA TGTGCCAGCACCCCGTCCGGGGTTGGGACCGGGGAGCTGTTTTTT. It codes for CASTPSGVGTGELFF. The V gene is TRBV28, the J gene TRBJ2-2, with D possibly being TRBD2 (5 bases). Trimming removed 7 bases from V and 5 bases from J, with 17 bases in between. The length of the CDR3 is 15 residues. Germline loops: CDR1 MDHEN, CDR2 SYDVKM.

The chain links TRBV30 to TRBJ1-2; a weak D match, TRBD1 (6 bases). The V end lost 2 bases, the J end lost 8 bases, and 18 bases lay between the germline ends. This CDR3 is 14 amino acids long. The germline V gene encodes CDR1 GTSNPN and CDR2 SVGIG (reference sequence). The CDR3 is CAWSLGGRGGGYTF. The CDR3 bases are TGTGCCTGGAGTTTGGGGGGGCGCGGGGGGGGCTACACCTTC.

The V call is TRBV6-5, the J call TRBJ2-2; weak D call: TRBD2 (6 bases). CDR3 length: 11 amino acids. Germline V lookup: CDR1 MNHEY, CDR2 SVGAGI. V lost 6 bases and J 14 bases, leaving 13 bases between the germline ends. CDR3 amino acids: CASSHSGSLFF. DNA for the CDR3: TGTGCCAGCAGCCACTCCGGGAGTCTGTTTTTT.

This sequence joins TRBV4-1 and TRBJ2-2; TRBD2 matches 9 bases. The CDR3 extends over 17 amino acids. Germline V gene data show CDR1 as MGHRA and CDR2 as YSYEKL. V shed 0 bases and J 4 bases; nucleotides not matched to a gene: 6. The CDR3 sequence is CASSQEVAGAGTGELFF. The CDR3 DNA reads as TGCGCCAGCAGCCAAGAGGTAGCGGGAGCGGGCACCGGGGAGCTGTTTTTT.

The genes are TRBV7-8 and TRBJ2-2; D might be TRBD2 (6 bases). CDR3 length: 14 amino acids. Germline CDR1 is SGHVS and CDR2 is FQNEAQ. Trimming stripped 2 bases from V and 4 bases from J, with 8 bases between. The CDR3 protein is CASSLLGGTGELFF. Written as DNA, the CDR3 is TGTGCCAGCAGCTTATTGGGGGGCACCGGGGAGCTGTTTTTT. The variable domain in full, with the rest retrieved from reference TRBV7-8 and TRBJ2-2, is GAGVSQSPRYKVAKRGQDVALRCDPISGHVSLFWYQQALGQGPEFLTYFQNEAQLDKSGLPSDRFFAERPEGSVSTLKIQRTQQEDSAVYLCASSLLGGTGELFFGEGSRLTVL.

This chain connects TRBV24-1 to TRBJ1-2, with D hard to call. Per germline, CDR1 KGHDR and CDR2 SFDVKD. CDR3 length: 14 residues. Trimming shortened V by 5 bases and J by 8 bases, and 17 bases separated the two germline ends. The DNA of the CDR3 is TGTGCCACCAGTGTGGCGGGAGGCTCAGGAGGCTACACCTTC. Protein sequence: CATSVAGGSGGYTF.

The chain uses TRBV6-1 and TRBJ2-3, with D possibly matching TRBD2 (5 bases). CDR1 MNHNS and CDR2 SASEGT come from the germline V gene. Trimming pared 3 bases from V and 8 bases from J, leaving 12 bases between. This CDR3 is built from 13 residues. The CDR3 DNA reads TGTGCCAGCAGTGACAGCGTCCGGGGTACGCAGTATTTT. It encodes CASSDSVRGTQYF.

CDR3 nucleotides: TGTGCCAGCAGCCCCCCGATTAGCAATGAGCAGTTCTTC. The encoded protein is CASSPPISNEQFF. This chain uses TRBV6-2 or TRBV6-3 with TRBJ2-1; D ambiguous. The V gene lost 6 bases and the J gene lost 6 bases, with 12 bases spanning the gap. The CDR3 spans 13 residues. Germline V gene sequence: CDR1 MNHEY, CDR2 SVGEGT.

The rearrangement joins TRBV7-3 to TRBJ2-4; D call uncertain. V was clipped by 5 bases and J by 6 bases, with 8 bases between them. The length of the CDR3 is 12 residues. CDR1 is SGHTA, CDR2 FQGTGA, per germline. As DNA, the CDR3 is TGTGCCAGCAGCCCCCCCGGAAACATTCAGTACTTC. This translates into CASSPPGNIQYF. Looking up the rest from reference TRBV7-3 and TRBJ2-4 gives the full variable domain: GAGVSQTPSNKVTEKGKYVELRCDPISGHTALYWYRQSLGQGPEFLIYFQGTGAADDSGLPNDRFFAVRPEGSVSTLKIQRTERGDSAVYLCASSPPGNIQYFGAGTRLSVL.

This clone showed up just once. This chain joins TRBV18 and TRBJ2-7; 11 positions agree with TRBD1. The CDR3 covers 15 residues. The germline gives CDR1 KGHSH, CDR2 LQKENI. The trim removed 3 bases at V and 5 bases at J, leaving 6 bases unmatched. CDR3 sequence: CASSPGTGGRNEQYF. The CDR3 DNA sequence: TGTGCCAGCTCACCTGGGACAGGGGGAAGGAACGAGCAGTACTTC.